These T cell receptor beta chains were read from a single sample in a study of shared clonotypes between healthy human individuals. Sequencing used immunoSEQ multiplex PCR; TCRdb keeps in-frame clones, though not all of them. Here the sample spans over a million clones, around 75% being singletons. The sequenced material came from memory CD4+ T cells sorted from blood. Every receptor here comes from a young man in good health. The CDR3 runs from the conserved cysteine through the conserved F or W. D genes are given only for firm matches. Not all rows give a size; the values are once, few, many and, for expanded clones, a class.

CASSPHGQGGFGQYF | TGCGCCAGCAGCCCCCATGGCCAGGGTGGATTTGGGCAGTACTTC | few | TRBJ2-7 | TRBV5-1 | NA
CASTGLAGGGTQYF | TGTGCCAGCACCGGACTAGCGGGGGGTGGGACCCAGTACTTC | NA | TRBJ2-5 | TRBV2 | TRBD2
CASSSWVAGTDTQYF | TGTGCCAGCAGTAGTTGGGTAGCGGGGACAGATACGCAGTATTTT | NA | TRBJ2-3 | TRBV7-9 | TRBD2
CALTSGISASEQYF | TGTGCCTTGACTAGCGGGATTTCCGCAAGCGAGCAGTACTTC | NA | TRBJ2-7 | TRBV30 | TRBD2
CASSMLETQYF | TGTGCCAGTAGTATGTTGGAGACCCAGTACTTC | NA | TRBJ2-5 | TRBV19 | NA
CAWSVKVLSYEQYF | TGTGCCTGGAGTGTAAAGGTTCTCTCCTACGAGCAGTACTTC | NA | TRBJ2-7 | TRBV30 | NA
CASSPTQTASYEQYF | TGTGCCAGCAGCCCAACCCAGACGGCCTCCTACGAGCAGTACTTC | NA | TRBJ2-7 | TRBV7-9 | NA
CASSSRDRGPKTEAFF | TGTGCCAGCAGTTCCCGGGACAGGGGACCCAAGACTGAAGCTTTCTTT | few | TRBJ1-1 | TRBV28 | TRBD1
CASSGRGTIYGYTF | TGTGCCAGCAGCGGCAGGGGAACTATCTATGGCTACACCTTC | NA | TRBJ1-2 | TRBV7-2 | NA
CASSPQTGKGETQYF | TGTGCCAGCAGCCCACAGACAGGGAAGGGAGAGACCCAGTACTTC | NA | TRBJ2-5 | TRBV11-2 | TRBD1
CASSLGPFTDTQYF | TGTGCCAGCAGCCTAGGGCCCTTCACAGATACGCAGTATTTT | NA | TRBJ2-3 | TRBV7-2 | NA
CASSPGLAGNIQYF | TGCGCCAGCAGCCCGGGACTAGCGGGAAACATTCAGTACTTC | once | TRBJ2-4 | TRBV5-1 | TRBD2
CASSPETGSDTQYF | TGTGCCAGCTCACCAGAAACAGGTAGTGATACGCAGTATTTT | once | TRBJ2-3 | TRBV18 | NA
CASSPRGANYGYTF | TGTGCCAGCAGCCCTAGGGGGGCTAACTATGGCTACACCTTC | NA | TRBJ1-2 | TRBV6-5 | NA
CASSQAGREETQYF | TGCGCCAGCAGCCAAGCGGGCAGAGAAGAGACCCAGTACTTC | NA | TRBJ2-5 | TRBV4-1 | NA
CASSLEGGTEAFF | TGTGCCAGCAGCTTAGAAGGGGGCACTGAAGCTTTCTTT | once | TRBJ1-1 | TRBV7-9 | NA
CAISESGRGDRVSEQYF | TGTGCCATCAGTGAGTCGGGACGCGGGGACAGGGTCAGCGAGCAGTACTTC | NA | TRBJ2-7 | TRBV10-3 | TRBD1
CASSNLPGQGYEQYF | TGTGCCAGCAGCAACCTGCCGGGACAGGGCTACGAGCAGTACTTC | NA | TRBJ2-7 | TRBV7-2 | TRBD1
CASKQGAQETQYF | TGTGCCAGCAAACAGGGAGCCCAAGAGACCCAGTACTTC | once | TRBJ2-5 | TRBV6-6 | NA
CASSVEASGRSSEQYF | TGTGCCAGCAGCGTAGAAGCTAGCGGGAGGTCCTCCGAGCAGTACTTC | NA | TRBJ2-7 | TRBV9 | TRBD2
CASSLGGARTDTQYF | TGTGCCAGCAGCTTAGGCGGAGCACGGACAGATACGCAGTATTTT | few | TRBJ2-3 | TRBV7-9 | NA
CASSPLAGVSNEQFF | TGTGCCAGCTCACCCCTAGCGGGAGTTTCCAATGAGCAGTTCTTC | NA | TRBJ2-1 | TRBV18 | TRBD2
CASSIQGIGYTF | TGTGCCAGTAGTATCCAGGGGATTGGCTACACCTTC | NA | TRBJ1-2 | TRBV19 | NA
CASTEGRGLWGYTF | TGTGCCAGCACCGAAGGTCGGGGACTCTGGGGCTACACCTTC | NA | TRBJ1-2 | TRBV2 | NA
CSVEGGATEAFF | TGCAGCGTTGAAGGAGGGGCCACTGAAGCTTTCTTT | NA | TRBJ1-1 | TRBV29-1 | NA
CASSEGLAGVSYEQYF | TGCGCCAGCAGCGAAGGACTAGCCGGGGTTTCCTACGAGCAGTACTTC | NA | TRBJ2-7 | TRBV4-1 | TRBD2
CARSLIILRDSSSYEQYF | TGTGCCAGAAGCTTGATCATTTTGAGGGACAGCAGCTCCTACGAGCAGTACTTC | NA | TRBJ2-7 | TRBV5-3 | TRBD1
CATSRDRRLGDTGELFF | TGTGCCACCAGCAGAGATCGAAGGTTGGGGGACACCGGGGAGCTGTTTTTT | NA | TRBJ2-2 | TRBV15 | NA
CASSPQPGQQTGELFF | TGTGCCAGCTCACCACAGCCGGGACAACAAACCGGGGAGCTGTTTTTT | NA | TRBJ2-2 | TRBV18 | NA
CASRDAVYQFF | TGTGCCAGCAGGGACGCCGTTTATCAGTTCTTC | NA | TRBJ2-1 | TRBV6-5 | NA
CASSLDGTGGADTQYF | TGCGCCAGCAGCTTGGATGGGACAGGGGGCGCAGATACGCAGTATTTT | NA | TRBJ2-3 | TRBV5-1 | TRBD1
CASSPPLGGFQPQHF | TGTGCCAGCAGTCCCCCCCTGGGGGGGTTTCAGCCCCAGCATTTT | many | TRBJ1-5 | TRBV28 | NA
CASSLELGTPGGNQPQHF | TGTGCCAGCAGTTTAGAACTCGGGACACCGGGGGGCAATCAGCCCCAGCATTTT | NA | TRBJ1-5 | TRBV28 | NA
CATSRDPSNQPQHF | TGTGCCACCAGCAGAGACCCCAGCAATCAGCCCCAGCATTTT | NA | TRBJ1-5 | TRBV15 | NA
CASSWTRSDEQYF | TGTGCCAGCTCTTGGACTCGAAGCGACGAGCAGTACTTC | NA | TRBJ2-7 | TRBV19 | NA
CAWAGDRVVDTQYF | TGTGCCTGGGCCGGGGACAGAGTCGTAGATACGCAGTATTTT | NA | TRBJ2-3 | TRBV30 | TRBD1
CASSPPMAENTEAFF | TGTGCCAGCTCACCACCGATGGCGGAGAACACTGAAGCTTTCTTT | NA | TRBJ1-1 | TRBV18 | NA
CATQLIGANYGYTF | TGTGCCACCCAGTTAATTGGAGCTAACTATGGCTACACCTTC | NA | TRBJ1-2 | TRBV6-5 | NA
CASSQDRASGRGDTQYF | TGCGCCAGCAGCCAAGATAGAGCCAGCGGGAGAGGAGATACGCAGTATTTT | NA | TRBJ2-3 | TRBV4-3 | TRBD2
CASELAGVDGTGELFF | TGTGCCAGCGAACTAGCGGGAGTAGATGGCACCGGGGAGCTGTTTTTT | NA | TRBJ2-2 | TRBV18 | TRBD2
CASSASMNTEAFF | TGCGCCAGCAGCGCCTCAATGAACACTGAAGCTTTCTTT | few | TRBJ1-1 | TRBV5-1 | NA
CASSFGSSYNSPLHF | TGTGCCAGCAGCTTTGGGAGCTCCTATAATTCACCCCTCCACTTT | NA | TRBJ1-6 | TRBV7-9 | NA
CASSIGAGQDNSPLHF | TGTGCCAGCAGCATTGGGGCCGGACAGGATAATTCACCCCTCCACTTT | NA | TRBJ1-6 | TRBV5-6 | TRBD1
CASSLGILGANVLTF | TGTGCCAGCAGCTTAGGCATACTTGGGGCCAACGTCCTGACTTTC | NA | TRBJ2-6 | TRBV5-8 | NA
CASSDRVGEAFF | TGTGCCAGCAGTGACAGGGTGGGTGAAGCTTTCTTT | NA | TRBJ1-1 | TRBV6-4 | NA
CASSYGVGRIDTQYF | TGTGCCAGCAGTTACGGTGTCGGGAGAATAGATACGCAGTATTTT | NA | TRBJ2-3 | TRBV6-5 | NA
CASSQVGRDGRGAFF | TGCGCCAGCAGCCAAGTGGGGAGGGACGGCCGGGGAGCTTTCTTT | once | TRBJ1-1 | TRBV4-1 | NA
CAWGDNSYEQYF | TGTGCCTGGGGGGACAATTCCTACGAGCAGTACTTC | NA | TRBJ2-7 | TRBV30 | NA
CAIPDGTGVTDTQYF | TGTGCCATCCCAGATGGGACAGGGGTCACAGATACGCAGTATTTT | NA | TRBJ2-3 | TRBV19 | TRBD1
CASSWGSQGMNTEAFF | TGTGCCAGCAGCTGGGGGTCACAGGGGATGAACACTGAAGCTTTCTTT | NA | TRBJ1-1 | TRBV5-4 | TRBD1